Each of the 14 T cell receptor beta chains below was sequenced from the same sample in a study of cytomegalovirus exposure and HLA in healthy donors. The study ran its PCR with 60 Vbeta and 13 Jbeta primers. Sequenced by immunoSEQ multiplex PCR; TCRdb stores in-frame clones only, minus some. This table holds about 180,000 clones, about three quarters found once. Sequencing was performed on PBMCs. These receptors were collected from a woman in her sixties in good health and CMV-seropositive.

This clone was found a few times. The chain uses TRBV29-1 and TRBJ1-2; tentatively, D is TRBD1 (5 bases). The V end lost 7 bases, the J end lost 1 base, and 13 bases lay between the germline ends. The V gene's germline CDR1 is SQVTM and CDR2 ANQGSEA. CDR3 length equals 13 residues. The CDR3 loop is CSARDSSNYGYTF. The DNA of the CDR3 is TGCAGCGCTAGGGACTCCAGTAACTATGGCTACACCTTC.

The V call is TRBV5-6, the J call TRBJ2-1, with unresolved D. Trimming removed 4 bases from V and 1 base from J, with 12 bases in between. The CDR3 runs to 15 residues. Germline V CDR1 and CDR2: SGHDT, YYEEEE. The CDR3 is CASSPRLNSYNEQFF. The CDR3 DNA sequence: TGTGCCAGCAGCCCCCGGTTGAATTCCTACAATGAGCAGTTCTTC.

This rearrangement joins TRBV30 to TRBJ2-2, with D perhaps TRBD2 (5 bases). V was shortened by 5 bases and J by 1 base, with 11 bases between the two germline ends. The CDR3 is made up of 14 amino acids. Looked up from germline, CDR1 is GTSNPN and CDR2 is SVGIG (reference sequence). The chain's CDR3 is CAWLRVGNTGELFF. The CDR3 DNA is TGTGCCTGGCTGAGGGTCGGGAACACCGGGGAGCTGTTTTTT.

The rearrangement joins TRBV11-2 to TRBJ2-7; TRBD2 aligns across 11 bases. V was pared by 5 bases and J by 0 bases, with 3 bases of the junction left unmatched. In germline, CDR1 is SGHAT, CDR2 FQNNGV. The CDR3 is 15 residues long. The CDR3 protein is CASSQTSGGSYEQYF. The DNA for the CDR3 is TGTGCCAGCAGCCAAACTAGCGGGGGCTCCTACGAGCAGTACTTC.

To note about this clone: Other nucleotide sequences from this sample produce the same CDR3. The chain links TRBV19 to TRBJ2-5; TRBD2 might be the D (5 bases). The CDR3 is made up of 13 amino acids. Trimming removed 6 bases at V and 5 bases at J, with 13 bases between. In germline, CDR1 is LNHDA, CDR2 SQIVND (reference sequence). CDR3 DNA sequence: TGTGCCAGTAGCACGCACCCGGGGGAGACCCAGTACTTC. Amino acid sequence: CASSTHPGETQYF.

The rearrangement joins TRBV27 to TRBJ2-1; 8 positions match TRBD1. The germline V gene has CDR1 MNHEY and CDR2 SMNVEV (reference sequence). J was trimmed by 7 bases and V by 6 bases; bases with no gene match: 11. The CDR3 consists of 15 residues. The CDR3 region is CASSHGTGGWNEQFF. In DNA, the CDR3 is TGTGCCAGCAGCCACGGTACAGGGGGTTGGAATGAGCAGTTCTTC.

The genes are TRBV28 and TRBJ1-4; no firm D call. Germline V gene data show CDR1 as MDHEN and CDR2 as SYDVKM. The CDR3 contains 14 residues. Trimming pared 2 bases from V and 5 bases from J, leaving 9 bases between. CDR3 bases: TGTGCCAGCAGTTTAGGGCTAAAAAATGAAAAACTGTTTTTT. Its translation: CASSLGLKNEKLFF. Combining the CDR3 with reference TRBV28 and TRBJ1-4 gives the whole variable domain DVKVTQSSRYLVKRTGEKVFLECVQDMDHENMFWYRQDPGLGLRLIYFSYDVKMKEKGDIPEGYSVSREKKERFSLILESASTNQTSMYLCASSLGLKNEKLFFGSGTQLSVL.

The chain employs TRBV5-4 and TRBJ1-1; no definite D call. Germline CDR1 and CDR2: SGHNT and YYREEE (reference sequence). CDR3 length equals 14 residues. V was pared by 0 bases and J by 3 bases, with 9 bases between. This CDR3 is CASSLGTGDTEAFF. CDR3 coding DNA: TGTGCCAGCAGCTTGGGGACCGGGGACACTGAAGCTTTCTTT.

The gene calls are TRBV28 and TRBJ2-7; D ambiguous. The CDR3 has 12 residues. CDR1 MDHEN and CDR2 SYDVKM come from the germline V gene. Trimming removed 6 bases from V and 5 bases from J, with 11 bases in between. The CDR3 region is CASRPVTDEQYF. The CDR3 DNA sequence: TGTGCCAGCAGACCGGTGACTGACGAGCAGTACTTC.

V and J are TRBV7-2 and TRBJ1-1, with TRBD1 identical over 7 bases. The CDR3 runs 13 residues. J was trimmed by 4 bases and V by 5 bases; bases with no gene match: 4. In germline, CDR1 is SGHTA, CDR2 FQGNSA. The CDR3 nucleotides are TGTGCCAGCAGCACGAGACAGGGCACTGAAGCTTTCTTT. Its protein product is CASSTRQGTEAFF.

The chain has TRBV6-5 and TRBJ2-7; 10 bases map to TRBD1. The CDR3 loop spans 14 amino acids. V trimming: 10 bases; J trimming: 5 bases; junction bases outside the gene matches: 11. The germline V gene has CDR1 MNHEY and CDR2 SVGAGI. The CDR3 protein is CATHSGTGANEQYF. In DNA form, the CDR3 reads TGTGCCACCCACTCCGGGACAGGGGCAAACGAGCAGTACTTC.

The rearrangement links TRBV18 to TRBJ2-7; the match to TRBD1 covers 8 bases. After removal of 4 bases from V and 5 bases from J, the junction contained 1 base not matched to a gene. Germline V gives CDR1 KGHSH, CDR2 LQKENI. This CDR3 comprises 12 residues. CDR3: CASSQGQDEQYF. CDR3 nucleotides: TGTGCCAGCTCACAGGGACAGGACGAGCAGTACTTC.

CDR3 amino acids: CASSLYMSSSTGGETQYF. CDR3 nucleotide sequence: TGTGCCAGCAGTTTATATATGTCCTCCTCGACAGGTGGAGAGACCCAGTACTTC. This chain links TRBV28 with TRBJ2-5; maybe TRBD1 (6 bases). V lost 1 base and J 4 bases, leaving 22 bases between the germline ends. CDR1 is MDHEN, CDR2 SYDVKM, per germline. This CDR3 spans 18 amino acids.

The chain has TRBV6-5 and TRBJ2-7; 7 bases match TRBD1. CDR3 length: 14 residues. Germline V gene lookup returns CDR1 MNHEY and CDR2 SVGAGI. V lost 7 bases, J lost 5 bases, and 11 bases stayed unmatched. CDR3 sequence reads: CASKNREGADEQYF. The CDR3 bases are TGTGCCAGCAAAAATAGAGAGGGGGCTGACGAGCAGTACTTC.